This T cell receptor beta chain was observed in a study of cytomegalovirus exposure and HLA in healthy donors. The PCR used 60 Vbeta and 13 Jbeta primers. Sequencing was performed with immunoSEQ multiplex PCR; in TCRdb, only in-frame clones are kept and a portion is missing. The sample has tens of thousands of clones, around 70% seen once; the top ten hold over 13%. Of note for this clone: Its antigen is not identified.

Whole-study findings and limits: In vitro assays verified that a few CMV-associated chains recognized CMV antigens specifically.

V was cut by 4 bases and J by 7 bases, with 16 bases left in between. Germline V gene data show CDR1 as SGHAT and CDR2 as FQNNGV. The CDR3 consists of 14 residues. The sequence was collected from a woman aged 50 to 60 in good health and CMV-seropositive. The sample was PBMCs. The chain joins TRBV11-2 to TRBJ1-1, with D maybe TRBD1 (6 bases). The CDR3 DNA is TGTGCCAGCAGCTCCCATGCAGGGGCGGTTGAAGCTTTCTTT. Residues: CASSSHAGAVEAFF. Using reference TRBV11-2 and TRBJ1-1 for the parts outside the CDR3, the full variable domain is EAGVAQSPRYKIIEKRQSVAFWCNPISGHATLYWYQQILGQGPKLLIQFQNNGVVDDSQLPKDRFSAERLKGVDSTLKIQPAKLEDSAVYLCASSSHAGAVEAFFGQGTRLTVV.